These 24 T cell receptor beta chains were sequenced from one sample in a study of cytomegalovirus exposure and HLA in healthy donors. The PCR used 60 Vbeta and 13 Jbeta primers. Profiling relied on immunoSEQ multiplex PCR, and the TCRdb table lists in-frame clones only, not all of them. The sample includes some 100,000 clones, 65% to 75% of them seen just once. Sequencing used PBMCs. These receptors came from a woman in her 70s in good health and CMV-seropositive.

This clone came up a few times. The chain employs TRBV30 and TRBJ1-2, with D possibly matching TRBD1 (5 bases). The CDR3 contains 16 residues. V was shortened by 2 bases and J by 8 bases, with 24 bases between the two germline ends. Germline CDR1 is GTSNPN and CDR2 is SVGIG (reference sequence). The CDR3 coding sequence is TGTGCCTGGAGTATCGTTTTTGCAGGGCATACTCAAGGCTACACCTTC. Translation: CAWSIVFAGHTQGYTF.

This chain links TRBV25-1 with TRBJ1-2; D gene ambiguous. The CDR3 extends over 14 amino acids. Looked up from germline, CDR1 is MGHDK and CDR2 is SYGVNS. V dropped 2 bases and J dropped 1 base, with 8 bases sitting between them. The CDR3 here is CASSEVLSNYGYTF. The CDR3 nucleotides are TGTGCCAGCAGTGAAGTGCTGAGTAACTATGGCTACACCTTC.

This clone appeared once. The chain has TRBV19 and TRBJ2-2, with TRBD2 identical over 11 bases. From germline, CDR1 is LNHDA and CDR2 SQIVND (reference sequence). The CDR3 totals 15 residues. The trim removed 11 bases at V and 5 bases at J, leaving 10 bases unmatched. The CDR3 sequence: CASNELAGGTGELFF. Here the CDR3 DNA reads TGTGCCTCAAACGAGTTAGCGGGAGGGACCGGGGAGCTGTTTTTT.

The V and J genes are TRBV28 and TRBJ2-7; 11 bases agree with TRBD2. V lost 3 bases and J lost 4; bases outside the gene matches: 5. The CDR3 is 15 amino acids. In germline, CDR1 is MDHEN, CDR2 SYDVKM. CDR3 protein: CASSFRASGRYEQYF. CDR3 nucleotide sequence: TGTGCCAGCAGTTTCCGGGCTAGCGGGAGGTACGAGCAGTACTTC. The variable domain in full, completed from reference TRBV28 and TRBJ2-7, reads DVKVTQSSRYLVKRTGEKVFLECVQDMDHENMFWYRQDPGLGLRLIYFSYDVKMKEKGDIPEGYSVSREKKERFSLILESASTNQTSMYLCASSFRASGRYEQYFGPGTRLTVT.

The chain is built from TRBV5-1 and TRBJ2-2; 8 bases agree with TRBD1. In germline, CDR1 is SGHRS, CDR2 YFSETQ. V shed 3 bases and J 3 bases; nucleotides not matched to a gene: 4. The CDR3 is 15 amino acids. This chain's CDR3 is CASSYADRDTGELFF. For the CDR3, the DNA is TGCGCCAGCAGCTACGCGGACAGGGACACCGGGGAGCTGTTTTTT.

The rearrangement joins TRBV18 to TRBJ2-7; the match to TRBD2 covers 13 bases. The CDR3 is 14 residues long. Germline V CDR1 and CDR2: KGHSH, LQKENI. J was trimmed by 6 bases and V by 6 bases; bases with no gene match: 5. In DNA, the CDR3 is TGTGCCAGCTCCGGACTAGCGGGAGAGGGCGAGCAGTACTTC. Residues: CASSGLAGEGEQYF.

The genes are TRBV4-2 and TRBJ2-7, with TRBD2 matching 14 bases. Germline values: CDR1 LGHNA, CDR2 YNFKEQ. The CDR3 contains 15 residues. Trimming removed 6 bases from V and 2 bases from J; junction bases left unmatched: 3. CDR3 nucleotide sequence: TGTGCCAGCAGAGCGACTAGCGGGAGGGCCTACGAGCAGTACTTC. This translates into CASRATSGRAYEQYF.

The CDR3 here is CASSVTSGADTQYF. The CDR3 nucleotides are TGCGCCAGCAGTGTGACTAGCGGAGCAGATACGCAGTATTTT. The chain links TRBV10-2 to TRBJ2-3, with TRBD2 matching 9 bases. This CDR3 is 14 amino acids long. V gave up 4 bases and J gave up 4 bases; unmatched junction bases: 3. The germline V gene encodes CDR1 WSHSY and CDR2 SAAADI.

The chain joins TRBV19 to TRBJ1-2; 7 nucleotides line up with TRBD1. Germline loops: CDR1 LNHDA, CDR2 SQIVND (reference sequence). The V and J ends lost 9 bases and 2 bases, in that order; junction bases with no gene match: 9. The CDR3 is made up of 14 amino acids. The CDR3 spells CARVPTGTNYGYTF. For the CDR3, the DNA is TGTGCCAGAGTCCCGACAGGGACCAACTATGGCTACACCTTC.

The chain combines TRBV7-3 with TRBJ2-5; the match to TRBD1 covers 7 bases. Germline V gene lookup returns CDR1 SGHTA and CDR2 FQGTGA. The CDR3 has 15 amino acids. V lost 0 bases to trimming and J lost 1 base; unmatched junction nucleotides: 2. The CDR3 sequence is CASSLTRDSQETQYF. The CDR3 DNA reads as TGTGCCAGCAGCTTAACCCGGGACAGCCAAGAGACCCAGTACTTC.

This chain connects TRBV6-6 to TRBJ2-7, with TRBD1 matching 7 bases. This CDR3 is 15 amino acids long. J was trimmed by 5 bases and V by 6 bases; bases with no gene match: 13. Per germline, CDR1 MNHNY and CDR2 SVGAGI (reference sequence). CDR3 nucleotides: TGTGCCAGCAGCGACCCGGGACAGAGAGTCAACGAGCAGTACTTC. Amino acids: CASSDPGQRVNEQYF.

This clone was counted a single time. The chain recombines TRBV4-1 with TRBJ2-7, with D perhaps matching TRBD2 (5 bases). The V end was cut by 1 base, the J end by 2 bases, with 12 bases between. The CDR3 length is 15 residues. In germline, CDR1 is MGHRA, CDR2 YSYEKL. The CDR3 region has the DNA TGCGCCAGCAGCCAAGTTCCGGGATTCCCCTACGAGCAGTACTTC. It yields the protein CASSQVPGFPYEQYF.

The genes are TRBV7-2 and TRBJ2-1; a weak D match, TRBD2 (6 bases). Per the germline V gene, CDR1 is SGHTA and CDR2 is FQGNSA. V lost 0 bases, J lost 1 base, and 13 bases lay in between. The CDR3 consists of 17 residues. The CDR3 protein is CASSLAVTGASYNEQFF. DNA of the CDR3: TGTGCCAGCAGCTTAGCGGTTACGGGAGCTTCCTACAATGAGCAGTTCTTC.

This chain links TRBV5-8 with TRBJ1-2; D is possibly TRBD1 (6 bases). The CDR3 totals 15 residues. The germline V and J ends were trimmed by 0 bases and 2 bases, with 11 bases remaining between them. Germline values: CDR1 SGHTS, CDR2 YDEGEE. CDR3 amino acids: CASSLGRTGNYGYTF. CDR3 DNA: TGTGCCAGCAGCTTGGGTCGAACAGGGAACTATGGCTACACCTTC. Complete variable domain (other parts from reference TRBV5-8 and TRBJ1-2): EAGVTQSPTHLIKTRGQQATLRCSPISGHTSVYWYQQALGLGLQFLLWYDEGEERNRGNFPPRFSGRQFPNYSSELNVNALELEDSALYLCASSLGRTGNYGYTFGSGTRLTVV.

The rearrangement joins TRBV15 to TRBJ2-1, with D tentatively TRBD2 (6 bases). The V and J ends lost 0 bases and 8 bases respectively, with 14 bases between them. Germline V gene sequence: CDR1 LNHNV, CDR2 YYDKDF (reference sequence). The CDR3 loop spans 15 amino acids. CDR3 sequence: CATSRDFGGFDEQFF. As DNA, the CDR3 is TGTGCCACCAGCAGAGATTTTGGGGGGTTCGATGAGCAGTTCTTC.

This chain joins TRBV28 and TRBJ1-1, with TRBD1 matching over 8 bases. The CDR3 runs to 14 residues. Trimming at V came to 8 bases and at J to 1 base, leaving 6 bases not matched to a gene. The germline gives CDR1 MDHEN, CDR2 SYDVKM. The CDR3 sequence: CASLNGQGNTEAFF. The CDR3 nucleotides are TGTGCCAGCCTGAATGGACAGGGGAACACTGAAGCTTTCTTT. Looking up the rest from reference TRBV28 and TRBJ1-1 gives the full variable domain: DVKVTQSSRYLVKRTGEKVFLECVQDMDHENMFWYRQDPGLGLRLIYFSYDVKMKEKGDIPEGYSVSREKKERFSLILESASTNQTSMYLCASLNGQGNTEAFFGQGTRLTVV.

This rearrangement joins TRBV19 to TRBJ2-2; TRBD2 matches 7 bases. CDR1 and CDR2 (germline): LNHDA, SQIVND (reference sequence). V was clipped by 6 bases and J by 3 bases; unmatched bases: 10. The CDR3 is made up of 16 amino acids. The CDR3 protein is CASSSSGGGYTGELFF. The CDR3 region has the DNA TGTGCCAGTAGCAGCTCTGGCGGGGGTTACACCGGGGAGCTGTTTTTT.

This sequence joins TRBV7-9 and TRBJ2-1; TRBD2 agrees at 13 bases. Looked up from germline, CDR1 is SEHNR and CDR2 is FQNEAQ (reference sequence). Unmatched junction bases numbered 5, after V lost 5 bases and J lost 7 bases. The CDR3 covers 15 residues. The DNA of the CDR3 is TGTGCCAGCAGCCAAGGACTAGCGGGAGCAAATGAGCAGTTCTTC. As protein: CASSQGLAGANEQFF.

The chain is built from TRBV6-5 and TRBJ2-3, with D possibly TRBD2 on 6 matching bases. Trimming stripped 10 bases from V and 8 bases from J, with 19 bases between. The length of the CDR3 is 13 residues. Per germline, CDR1 MNHEY and CDR2 SVGAGI. The CDR3 spells CATQNGGAATQYF. The CDR3 coding sequence is TGTGCCACCCAGAACGGGGGAGCGGCTACGCAGTATTTT.

The chain recombines TRBV7-3 with TRBJ1-1; 8 bases match TRBD1. The ends lost 5 bases at V and 0 bases at J; junction bases unmatched: 2. CDR1 SGHTA and CDR2 FQGTGA come from the germline V gene. The CDR3 is made up of 14 amino acids. CDR3 DNA: TGTGCCAGCAGCCGGGACAGGCTGAACACTGAAGCTTTCTTT. This sequence encodes CASSRDRLNTEAFF.

The CDR3 loop reads CASSQDVVGHYTF. The CDR3 region has the DNA TGTGCCAGCAGCCAAGATGTGGTGGGGCACTACACCTTC. The gene calls are TRBV14 and TRBJ1-2; tentative D call: TRBD1 (5 bases). The CDR3 runs 13 residues. Germline V gene lookup returns CDR1 SGHDN and CDR2 FVKESK. The V gene lost 0 bases and the J gene lost 10 bases, with 12 bases spanning the gap.

This clone was seen once. CDR3 loop: CASSRDTQYF. As DNA, the CDR3 is TGTGCCAGTAGCCGAGATACGCAGTATTTT. The rearrangement uses TRBV19 and TRBJ2-3, with D unclear. The V end lost 6 bases, the J end lost 5 bases, and 3 bases lay between the germline ends. The CDR3 length is 10 residues. The V gene's germline CDR1 is LNHDA and CDR2 SQIVND (reference sequence). Together with reference TRBV19 and TRBJ2-3, the CDR3 gives the full variable domain: DGGITQSPKYLFRKEGQNVTLSCEQNLNHDAMYWYRQDPGQGLRLIYYSQIVNDFQKGDIAEGYSVSREKKESFPLTVTSAQKNPTAFYLCASSRDTQYFGPGTRLTVL.

This clone was seen once. This chain joins TRBV6-5 and TRBJ1-4; D is undetermined. Germline CDR1 reads MNHEY; CDR2 reads SVGAGI. With 6 bases removed from V and 8 bases from J, the gap between germline ends came to 10 bases. The length of the CDR3 is 12 residues. This CDR3 reads CASRASKEKLFF. CDR3 bases: TGTGCCAGCAGAGCATCGAAGGAAAAACTGTTTTTT.

The V and J genes are TRBV18 and TRBJ2-1, with 8 bases that match TRBD1. The CDR3 has 13 residues. CDR1 and CDR2 (germline): KGHSH, LQKENI. Trimming cost V 9 bases and J 0 bases; bases outside gene matches: 1. In nucleotides, the CDR3 is TGTGCCAGAGACAGGGGCTCCTACAATGAGCAGTTCTTC. Translation gives CARDRGSYNEQFF.